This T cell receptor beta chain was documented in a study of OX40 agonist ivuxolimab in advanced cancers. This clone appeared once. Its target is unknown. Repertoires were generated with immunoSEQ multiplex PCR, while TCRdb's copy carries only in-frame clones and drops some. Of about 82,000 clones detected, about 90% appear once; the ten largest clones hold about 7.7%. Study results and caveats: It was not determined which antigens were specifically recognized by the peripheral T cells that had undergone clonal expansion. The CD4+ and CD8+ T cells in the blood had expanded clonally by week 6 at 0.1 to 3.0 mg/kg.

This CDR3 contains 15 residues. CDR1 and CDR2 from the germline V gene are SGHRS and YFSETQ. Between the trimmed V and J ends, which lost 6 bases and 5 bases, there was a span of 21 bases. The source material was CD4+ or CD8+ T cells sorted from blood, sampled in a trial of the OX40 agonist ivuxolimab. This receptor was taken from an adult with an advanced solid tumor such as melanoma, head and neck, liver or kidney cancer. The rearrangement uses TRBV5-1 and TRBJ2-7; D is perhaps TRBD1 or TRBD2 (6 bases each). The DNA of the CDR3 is TGCGCCAGCAAACCCCAGGGGCAGGGGACTGACGAGCAGTACTTC. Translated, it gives CASKPQGQGTDEQYF.